A single sample is the source of the 20 T cell receptor beta chains below, sequenced in a study of blood T cell repertoires in COVID-19. This table comes from immunoSEQ multiplex PCR, and its TCRdb copy is limited to in-frame clones, with some not included. The sample contains fewer than 400,000 clones, more than 85% of which appear only once. The specimen was PBMCs or T cells enriched from blood (not recorded which). These receptor sequences come from a woman aged 25 to 39 who had recovered from COVID-19.

This chain joins TRBV28 and TRBJ1-4; unclear D gene. CDR1 is MDHEN and CDR2 is SYDVKM in the germline V gene. V was clipped by 6 bases and J by 6 bases, with 8 bases between them. The CDR3 extends over 12 amino acids. The CDR3 DNA reads as TGTGCCAGCAGCCCGGTCGATGAAAAACTGTTTTTT. Translation gives CASSPVDEKLFF.

V gene TRBV28 combines with J gene TRBJ1-2; 7 bases map to TRBD1. Germline V CDR1 and CDR2: MDHEN, SYDVKM. The CDR3 is 13 amino acids. With 2 bases clipped from V and 8 bases from J, the junction kept 5 bases outside the gene matches. The CDR3 sequence is CASSLEGARGYTF. The CDR3, as DNA: TGTGCCAGCAGTTTAGAGGGGGCAAGGGGCTACACCTTC.

The chain recombines TRBV6-5 with TRBJ1-6, with a possible D match to TRBD1 (5 bases). V dropped 11 bases and J dropped 10 bases, with 18 bases sitting between them. Germline V gene sequence: CDR1 MNHEY, CDR2 SVGAGI. The CDR3 has 13 amino acids. The CDR3 DNA follows: TGTGCCGCCCGGGACTTGGGGGGATCACCCCTCCACTTT. This sequence encodes CAARDLGGSPLHF.

The rearrangement joins TRBV3-1 (or the pseudogene TRBV3-2) to TRBJ2-7, with D unresolved. Between the trimmed V and J ends, which lost 2 bases and 7 bases, there was a span of 12 bases. This CDR3 comprises 13 residues. Looked up from germline, CDR1 is LGHDT and CDR2 is YNNKEL (reference sequence). The CDR3 is CASSQLVGEEQYF. The CDR3 DNA reads TGTGCCAGCAGCCAACTAGTAGGTGAAGAGCAGTACTTC.

This sequence joins TRBV30 and TRBJ1-4, with D perhaps matching TRBD1 (5 bases). The germline CDR1 and CDR2 sequences are GTSNPN and SVGIG (reference sequence). The CDR3 contains 12 residues. Trimming shortened V by 6 bases and J by 5 bases, and 10 bases separated the two germline ends. CDR3 loop: CACRTRNEKLFF. In DNA form, the CDR3 reads TGTGCCTGTCGGACACGAAATGAAAAACTGTTTTTT.

The CDR3 region is CATSDSWGGTEQFF. For the CDR3, the DNA is TGTGCCACCAGTGATTCCTGGGGGGGGACTGAGCAGTTCTTC. This chain uses TRBV24-1 with TRBJ2-1; 7 bases fit TRBD2. Trimming cost V 2 bases and J 9 bases; bases outside gene matches: 6. Germline V CDR1 and CDR2: KGHDR, SFDVKD. This CDR3 is 14 amino acids long.

CDR3 region: CASTQAGISTDTQYF. In DNA, the CDR3 is TGTGCCAGCACCCAAGCAGGGATTAGCACAGATACGCAGTATTTT. The V call is TRBV5-4, the J call TRBJ2-3; a possible D gene is TRBD1 (5 bases). CDR3 length: 15 amino acids. The ends were cut back, 6 bases at V and 0 bases at J, with 14 bases in the middle. Per the germline V gene, CDR1 is SGHNT and CDR2 is YYREEE (reference sequence).

V usage is TRBV5-1 and J usage is TRBJ1-5, with TRBD1 identical over 8 bases. The CDR3 length is 15 residues. J gave up 1 base and V 4 bases, and 4 bases lay outside the gene matches. Germline V gene sequence: CDR1 SGHRS, CDR2 YFSETQ. CDR3 residues: CASSTTGASNQPQHF. The CDR3, as DNA: TGCGCCAGCAGCACGACAGGGGCGAGCAATCAGCCCCAGCATTTT. The full variable domain, completed using reference TRBV5-1 and TRBJ1-5, is KAGVTQTPRYLIKTRGQQVTLSCSPISGHRSVSWYQQTPGQGLQFLFEYFSETQRNKGNFPGRFSGRQFSNSRSEMNVSTLELGDSALYLCASSTTGASNQPQHFGDGTRLSIL.

The V and J genes are TRBV5-6 and TRBJ1-2; TRBD1 might be the D (6 bases). Germline V gene data show CDR1 as SGHDT and CDR2 as YYEEEE. V shed 0 bases and J shed 2 bases, with 8 bases lying between them. The CDR3 covers 14 residues. The CDR3 sequence is CASSLGTANYGYTF. CDR3 DNA: TGTGCCAGCAGCTTGGGGACAGCAAACTATGGCTACACCTTC.

V and J are TRBV30 and TRBJ2-1, with 9 bases that match TRBD2. There are 14 residues in the CDR3. After removal of 4 bases from V and 4 bases from J, the junction contained 5 bases not matched to a gene. The germline CDR1 and CDR2 sequences are GTSNPN and SVGIG (reference sequence). CDR3 in DNA: TGTGCCTGGAAGGCAGCGGGGGGTTACAATGAGCAGTTCTTC. Translating gives CAWKAAGGYNEQFF.

The chain joins TRBV3-1 (or the pseudogene TRBV3-2) to TRBJ2-2; 8 nucleotides agree with TRBD1. CDR1 is LGHDT, CDR2 YNNKEL, per germline (reference sequence). The junction had 3 bases not matched to a gene; V was cut back by 5 bases and J by 7 bases. The CDR3 runs 13 residues. The CDR3 sequence is CASSEQGVGELFF. The CDR3 bases are TGTGCCAGCAGCGAACAGGGGGTCGGGGAGCTGTTTTTT.

The chain is built from TRBV5-5 and TRBJ2-7; D is ambiguous. The CDR3 extends over 12 amino acids. Germline-derived CDR1 and CDR2 are SGHKS and YYEKEE (reference sequence). Trimming shortened V by 7 bases and J by 5 bases, and 13 bases separated the two germline ends. The CDR3 DNA reads TGTGCCAGCGGATTTAGACTGGACGAGCAGTACTTC. It codes for CASGFRLDEQYF.

The rearrangement links TRBV9 to TRBJ2-2; D may be TRBD1 (6 bases). The germline V gene encodes CDR1 SGDLS and CDR2 YYNGEE. V was cut by 3 bases and J by 7 bases, with 19 bases left in between. The CDR3 length is 16 residues. CDR3 region: CASSARGRSGGGELFF. The CDR3 nucleotides are TGTGCCAGCAGCGCCAGGGGACGCAGCGGAGGCGGGGAGCTGTTTTTT.

The chain carries TRBV6-1 and TRBJ1-5; D remains unclear. CDR1 is MNHNS, CDR2 SASEGT, per germline. The CDR3 totals 13 residues. V shed 3 bases and J shed 2 bases, with 5 bases lying between them. The CDR3 is CASSDQGNQPQHF. CDR3 nucleotides: TGTGCCAGCAGTGATCAGGGCAATCAGCCCCAGCATTTT.

The J gene is TRBJ2-7, the V gene TRBV18; TRBD2 is a possible D gene (8 bases). Germline lookup yields CDR1 KGHSH and CDR2 LQKENI. This CDR3 region has 15 residues. V was trimmed by 6 bases and J by 4 bases, leaving 19 bases between them. This CDR3 reads CASSWDSGSTYEQYF. CDR3 nucleotide sequence: TGTGCCAGCTCCTGGGACAGCGGGAGTACGTACGAGCAGTACTTC. Full variable domain (missing parts from reference TRBV18 and TRBJ2-7): NAGVMQNPRHLVRRRGQEARLRCSPMKGHSHVYWYRQLPEEGLKFMVYLQKENIIDESGMPKERFSAEFPKEGPSILRIQQVVRGDSAAYFCASSWDSGSTYEQYFGPGTRLTVT.

The chain uses TRBV9 and TRBJ2-2, with D possibly TRBD2 on 6 matching bases. This CDR3 contains 15 residues. Trimming took 2 bases from V and 1 from J, leaving 9 bases between them. Per germline, CDR1 SGDLS and CDR2 YYNGEE. Here the CDR3 reads CASSVFSGNTGELFF. The CDR3 DNA sequence: TGTGCCAGCAGCGTTTTTAGCGGGAACACCGGGGAGCTGTTTTTT.

This rearrangement joins TRBV20-1 to TRBJ1-1; D uncertain. V shed 3 bases and J shed 0 bases, with 17 bases lying between them. Germline CDR1 DFQATT, CDR2 SNEGSKA (reference sequence). This CDR3 is built from 16 residues. The CDR3 here is CSASDESSLLNTEAFF. As DNA, the CDR3 is TGCAGTGCTAGTGATGAGAGTTCCCTACTGAACACTGAAGCTTTCTTT.

This clone came up a few times. The rearrangement uses TRBV6-5 and TRBJ1-1; TRBD1 matches 7 bases. This CDR3 comprises 14 residues. The ends lost 2 bases at V and 4 bases at J; junction bases unmatched: 4. Germline V gives CDR1 MNHEY, CDR2 SVGAGI. For the CDR3, the DNA is TGTGCCAGCAGTTACCGGGGACAGCGCACTGAAGCTTTCTTT. Its translation: CASSYRGQRTEAFF.

The chain uses TRBV24-1 and TRBJ1-1; 7 positions match TRBD1. The V gene's germline CDR1 is KGHDR and CDR2 SFDVKD. The CDR3 runs 15 residues. Germline trimming cut 0 bases from V and 2 bases from J; bases unmatched to any gene: 2. For the CDR3, the DNA is TGTGCCACCAGTGATTTGGGGGACAGAAACACTGAAGCTTTCTTT. Amino acids: CATSDLGDRNTEAFF.

The chain has TRBV20-1 and TRBJ2-1; 14 nucleotides align to TRBD2. Germline CDR1 DFQATT, CDR2 SNEGSKA (reference sequence). V lost 3 bases and J lost 5; bases outside the gene matches: 3. The CDR3 has 15 amino acids. The CDR3 loop reads CSASWTSGGNNEQFF. CDR3 nucleotide sequence: TGCAGTGCTAGTTGGACTAGCGGGGGGAACAATGAGCAGTTCTTC.